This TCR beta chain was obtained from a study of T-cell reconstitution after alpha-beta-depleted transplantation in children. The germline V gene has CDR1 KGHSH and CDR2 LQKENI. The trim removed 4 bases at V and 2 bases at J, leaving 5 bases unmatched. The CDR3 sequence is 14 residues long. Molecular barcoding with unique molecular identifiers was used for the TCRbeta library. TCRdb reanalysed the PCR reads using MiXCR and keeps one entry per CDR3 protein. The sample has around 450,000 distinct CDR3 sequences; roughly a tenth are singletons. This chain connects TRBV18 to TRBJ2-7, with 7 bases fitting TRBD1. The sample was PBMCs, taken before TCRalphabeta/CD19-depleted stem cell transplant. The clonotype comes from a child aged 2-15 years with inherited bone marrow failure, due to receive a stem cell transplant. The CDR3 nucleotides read TGTGCCAGCTCACGCAGGGACAGCACCTACGAGCAGTACTTC. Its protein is CASSRRDSTYEQYF.